The 27 T cell receptor beta chains below come from one sample, sequenced in a study of T cell changes during pregnancy in multiple sclerosis. The protocol was immunoSEQ multiplex PCR, while the TCRdb copy is restricted to in-frame clones and leaves out a portion. The data show approximately 12,000 clones, around 87% seen once. Source: CD8+ T cells from peripheral blood mononuclear cells, taken in the second trimester of pregnancy. These receptors all stem from a female donor in good health, enrolled as a control in a pregnancy study.

This chain connects TRBV30 to TRBJ2-7; D not resolved. The germline gives CDR1 GTSNPN, CDR2 SVGIG (reference sequence). Trimming took off 7 bases at V and 2 bases at J, with 9 bases between the two ends. The CDR3 sequence is 11 residues long. Here the CDR3 reads CAFSVPYEQYF. CDR3 nucleotides: TGTGCCTTCTCAGTCCCCTACGAGCAGTACTTC. Full variable domain (rest looked up from reference TRBV30 and TRBJ2-7): SQTIHQWPATLVQPVGSPLSLECTVEGTSNPNLYWYRQAAGRGLQLLFYSVGIGQISSEVPQNLSASRPQDRQFILSSKKLLLSDSGFYLCAFSVPYEQYFGPGTRLTVT.

This chain joins TRBV30 and TRBJ2-1, with TRBD2 as a possible D gene (5 bases). The ends were cut back, 0 bases at V and 5 bases at J, with 11 bases in the middle. Germline-derived CDR1 and CDR2 are GTSNPN and SVGIG (reference sequence). The CDR3 is 14 amino acids. Here the CDR3 reads CAWSVVARDNEQFF. The CDR3 region has the DNA TGTGCCTGGAGTGTTGTAGCGAGGGACAATGAGCAGTTCTTC.

In its sample, this clone was seen a few times. The CDR3 DNA sequence: TGTGCCAGCAGCTTGATCGGGACAGGGGTCCACGAGCAGTACTTC. Translated: CASSLIGTGVHEQYF. V is TRBV27 and J is TRBJ2-7; 10 bases are shared with TRBD1. This CDR3 has 15 residues. V lost 6 bases to trimming and J lost 5 bases; unmatched junction nucleotides: 10. CDR1 is MNHEY, CDR2 SMNVEV, per germline (reference sequence).

The chain uses TRBV29-1 and TRBJ1-2; D possibly corresponds to TRBD1 (5 bases). The germline V and J ends were trimmed by 1 base and 2 bases, with 8 bases remaining between them. Germline V gene data show CDR1 as SQVTM and CDR2 as ANQGSEA. This CDR3 has 13 amino acids. The CDR3 nucleotides are TGCAGCGTTGAAGTTGCAGGGAACTATGGCTACACCTTC. The encoded protein is CSVEVAGNYGYTF.

This clone showed up just a few times. The chain uses TRBV5-6 and TRBJ2-7, with TRBD2 as a possible D gene (5 bases). Germline lookup yields CDR1 SGHDT and CDR2 YYEEEE. This CDR3 is 13 amino acids long. The germline V and J ends were trimmed by 2 bases and 1 base, with 7 bases remaining between them. CDR3 region: CASSLGSSYEQYF. The CDR3 nucleotides are TGTGCCAGCAGCTTAGGGAGTTCCTACGAGCAGTACTTC.

This rearrangement joins TRBV9 to TRBJ1-5, with D possibly matching TRBD1 (6 bases). V was clipped by 3 bases and J by 2 bases, with 12 bases between them. The germline V gene encodes CDR1 SGDLS and CDR2 YYNGEE. CDR3 length: 15 amino acids. Here the CDR3 DNA reads TGTGCCAGCAGCGAGTCGGGACAACGCAATCAGCCCCAGCATTTT. Its protein product is CASSESGQRNQPQHF.

This chain links TRBV28 with TRBJ2-7; 7 bases match TRBD2. This CDR3 is built from 13 residues. The J segment lost 10 bases and the V segment lost 7 bases, leaving 13 bases of the junction unmatched. Looked up from germline, CDR1 is MDHEN and CDR2 is SYDVKM. Here the CDR3 DNA reads TGTGCCAGCACTCTAGCGGCCGGCGGGGCCCAGTACTTC. Its protein is CASTLAAGGAQYF.

The chain is built from TRBV5-1 and TRBJ1-1; D gene unclear. Per germline, CDR1 SGHRS and CDR2 YFSETQ. V was shortened by 0 bases and J by 1 base, with 7 bases between the two germline ends. CDR3 length: 14 amino acids. The CDR3: CASSLDSRNTEAFF. As DNA, the CDR3 is TGCGCCAGCAGCTTGGACTCACGGAACACTGAAGCTTTCTTT.

The chain joins TRBV6-4 to TRBJ2-3; weak D call: TRBD2 (5 bases). Germline V gene data show CDR1 as MRHNA and CDR2 as SNTAGT. The CDR3 contains 14 residues. V shed 4 bases and J shed 0 bases, with 8 bases lying between them. CDR3 in amino acids: CASSAGESTDTQYF. The CDR3 DNA reads TGTGCCAGCAGTGCCGGGGAAAGCACAGATACGCAGTATTTT.

J is TRBJ2-1 and V is TRBV7-6, with 9 bases fitting TRBD2. With V trimmed by 5 bases and J by 10 bases, 15 bases remained unmatched. This CDR3 has 16 residues. Germline loops: CDR1 SGHVS, CDR2 FNYEAQ. CDR3: CASSPRDQRGAEEQFF. The CDR3 coding sequence is TGTGCCAGCAGCCCGAGGGACCAGCGGGGGGCGGAAGAGCAGTTCTTC.

The chain links TRBV7-9 to TRBJ2-7; weak D call: TRBD2 (6 bases). Germline V gene data show CDR1 as SEHNR and CDR2 as FQNEAQ (reference sequence). V dropped 4 bases and J dropped 4 bases, with 17 bases sitting between them. The CDR3 loop spans 15 amino acids. CDR3 coding DNA: TGTGCCAGCAGCTGGAGTGCAAAGGGGAGGTACGAGCAGTACTTC. Translating gives CASSWSAKGRYEQYF. The full variable domain, with the rest looked up from reference TRBV7-9 and TRBJ2-7, is DTGVSQNPRHKITKRGQNVTFRCDPISEHNRLYWYRQTLGQGPEFLTYFQNEAQLEKSRLLSDRFSAERPKGSFSTLEIQRTEQGDSAMYLCASSWSAKGRYEQYFGPGTRLTVT.

The chain is built from TRBV9 and TRBJ2-2, with D perhaps matching TRBD1 (6 bases). Germline V CDR1 and CDR2: SGDLS, YYNGEE. The V gene lost 0 bases and the J gene lost 6 bases, with 6 bases spanning the gap. This CDR3 region has 13 residues. The CDR3 DNA follows: TGTGCCAGCAGCGTAGAGGGGGCCGGGGAGCTGTTTTTT. The encoded protein is CASSVEGAGELFF. Full variable domain (rest looked up from reference TRBV9 and TRBJ2-2): DSGVTQTPKHLITATGQRVTLRCSPRSGDLSVYWYQQSLDQGLQFLIQYYNGEERAKGNILERFSAQQFPDLHSELNLSSLELGDSALYFCASSVEGAGELFFGEGSRLTVL.

This clone appeared a single time. The rearrangement links TRBV19 to TRBJ1-1; D gene uncertain. The CDR3 totals 13 residues. Germline CDR1 LNHDA, CDR2 SQIVND (reference sequence). The germline V and J ends were trimmed by 2 bases and 5 bases, with 9 bases remaining between them. The CDR3 sequence: CASSIWTRTEAFF. The CDR3 DNA follows: TGTGCCAGTAGTATATGGACTAGAACTGAAGCTTTCTTT.

This rearrangement joins TRBV5-8 to TRBJ1-5, with 8 bases lining up with TRBD1. V dropped 4 bases and J dropped 0; count of bases not matched to a gene: 12. The CDR3 contains 18 residues. Germline V gives CDR1 SGHTS, CDR2 YDEGEE. The CDR3 here is CASSPSSGQVNSNQPQHF. In DNA form, the CDR3 reads TGTGCCAGCAGCCCTAGTTCGGGACAGGTTAATAGCAATCAGCCCCAGCATTTT.

The CDR3 region has the DNA TGTGCCAGCAGCTTGGGGGACTTGGATGGCTACACCTTC. It encodes CASSLGDLDGYTF. The rearrangement uses TRBV5-6 and TRBJ1-2, with D maybe TRBD1 (5 bases). Deletions cut 0 bases from V and 6 bases from J, with 9 bases between. The CDR3 has 13 amino acids. Germline CDR1 and CDR2: SGHDT and YYEEEE.

The chain couples TRBV28 to TRBJ2-5; 8 positions agree with TRBD1. The CDR3 totals 14 residues. J gave up 5 bases and V 3 bases, and 5 bases lay outside the gene matches. CDR1 and CDR2 from the germline V gene are MDHEN and SYDVKM. The CDR3 DNA follows: TGTGCCAGCAGTTTTAGCAGGGGGCTGGAGACCCAGTACTTC. This codes for CASSFSRGLETQYF.

The chain recombines TRBV7-2 with TRBJ1-2, with TRBD1 as a possible D gene (5 bases). The CDR3 covers 11 residues. Trimming took off 3 bases at V and 8 bases at J, with 7 bases between the two ends. CDR1 and CDR2 from the germline V gene are SGHTA and FQGNSA. The DNA of the CDR3 is TGTGCCAGCAGCTTTCAGGGCGGCTACACCTTC. It yields the protein CASSFQGGYTF.

The chain carries TRBV14 and TRBJ1-2; unclear D gene. Germline V CDR1 and CDR2: SGHDN, FVKESK. The CDR3 has 16 residues. V was shortened by 0 bases and J by 6 bases, with 17 bases between the two germline ends. CDR3 sequence: CASSQDRGPSYDGYTF. The DNA for the CDR3 is TGTGCCAGCAGCCAAGATCGCGGCCCTAGTTATGATGGCTACACCTTC.

V is TRBV13 and J is TRBJ2-7, with D perhaps matching TRBD1 (6 bases). Germline V gene data show CDR1 as PRHDT and CDR2 as FYEKMQ (reference sequence). The CDR3 is made up of 12 amino acids. V was cut by 4 bases and J by 3 bases, with 7 bases left in between. CDR3 loop: CASSSTGYEQYF. In DNA, the CDR3 is TGTGCCAGCAGCTCGACAGGCTACGAGCAGTACTTC.

This rearrangement joins TRBV18 to TRBJ2-7; TRBD1 agrees at 7 bases. Trimming took 3 bases from V and 2 from J; bases not matched to a gene: 4. The CDR3 totals 14 residues. Germline-derived CDR1 and CDR2 are KGHSH and LQKENI. This chain's CDR3 is CASSPGQGAYEQYF. CDR3 nucleotide sequence: TGTGCCAGCTCACCGGGGCAGGGGGCCTACGAGCAGTACTTC.

This clone was picked up one time. CDR3 nucleotide sequence: TGTGCCAGCAGTTCGGGCGGGGGGGCCTACAATGAGCAGTTCTTC. Translating gives CASSSGGGAYNEQFF. The chain joins TRBV7-6 to TRBJ2-1; 9 nucleotides line up with TRBD2. The CDR3 totals 15 residues. Germline assignment: CDR1 SGHVS and CDR2 FNYEAQ. Unmatched junction bases numbered 5, after V lost 6 bases and J lost 2 bases.

The V and J genes are TRBV13 and TRBJ2-5; TRBD2 agrees at 8 bases. Germline values: CDR1 PRHDT, CDR2 FYEKMQ (reference sequence). The CDR3 is 14 residues long. Trimming cost V 1 base and J 4 bases; bases outside gene matches: 2. DNA of the CDR3: TGTGCCAGCAGCTTAGAGCTAGCGGGAGAGACCCAGTACTTC. It specifies CASSLELAGETQYF.

This clone was detected only a few times. The J gene is TRBJ1-4, the V gene TRBV7-9; 7 positions agree with TRBD1. The V and J ends lost 1 base and 4 bases, in that order; junction bases with no gene match: 3. Germline CDR1 SEHNR, CDR2 FQNEAQ (reference sequence). The CDR3 extends over 15 amino acids. The CDR3 DNA follows: TGTGCCAGCAGCTTAGACAGGGGAAGTAATGAAAAACTGTTTTTT. It specifies CASSLDRGSNEKLFF.

The CDR3 DNA reads as TGTGCCAGCAGTCCCGGGACAGGTCAGCAGTTCTTC. Translated: CASSPGTGQQFF. The chain combines TRBV27 with TRBJ2-1, with 8 bases matching TRBD1. The trim removed 5 bases at V and 11 bases at J, leaving 5 bases unmatched. Germline V lookup: CDR1 MNHEY, CDR2 SMNVEV (reference sequence). This CDR3 region has 12 residues.

This chain uses TRBV9 with TRBJ2-1; 11 bases fit TRBD2. The germline V gene encodes CDR1 SGDLS and CDR2 YYNGEE. V dropped 0 bases and J dropped 9; count of bases not matched to a gene: 8. This CDR3 is built from 16 residues. CDR3 bases: TGTGCCAGCAGCGTAGGTTATAGCGGGAGGGCGGGTGAGCAGTTCTTC. Protein product: CASSVGYSGRAGEQFF.

The rearrangement uses TRBV6-1 and TRBJ1-1, with a possible D match to TRBD1 (5 bases). Trimming took off 7 bases at V and 5 bases at J, with 11 bases between the two ends. The CDR3 covers 12 residues. Germline CDR1 and CDR2: MNHNS and SASEGT. The CDR3 protein is CASKFGGTEAFF. The CDR3 DNA reads as TGTGCCAGCAAGTTTGGGGGGACTGAAGCTTTCTTT.

The chain combines TRBV28 with TRBJ1-2; a weak D match, TRBD1 (5 bases). V lost 5 bases to trimming and J lost 4 bases, with 11 bases between them. Germline CDR1 reads MDHEN; CDR2 reads SYDVKM. The CDR3 contains 13 residues. CDR3 protein: CASSPQGFYGYTF. The CDR3 bases are TGTGCCAGCAGTCCGCAGGGCTTCTATGGCTACACCTTC.